The clone carrying this T cell receptor (beta chain) was observed a single time. Its antigen is unknown. The entry originates in a study of persistence of HIV-infected CD4 T cells. Cells were stimulated with overlapping HIV-1 Gag 15-mer peptides. CD40L/CD69 double-negative CD45RO-high memory CD4+ T cells were collected. Inclusion required CMV-positive serology and CD4+ counts above 400 cells/uL. Study results and limitations: Compared with CD3/CD28-stimulated cells, CMV- and Gag-responding cells showed lower TCRbeta richness.

Sequencing used immunoSEQ version 4 in survey mode. Template was genomic DNA at approximately 10 ng/uL, with up to about 1 ug used per sample. The protocol was immunoSEQ multiplex PCR, while the TCRdb copy is restricted to in-frame clones and leaves out a portion. Of about 40,000 clones listed, around 78% are singletons. The receptor was isolated from an adult man with HIV who was CMV-seropositive. Sequenced material: CD4+ T cells sorted from PBMCs after approximately 19-hour stimulation, taken from a patient who received antiretroviral therapy.

The CDR3 protein is CASSSGTLLGEKLFF. CDR3 coding DNA: TGTGCCAGTAGTAGCGGGACACTCCTCGGGGAAAAACTGTTTTTT. V is TRBV19 and J is TRBJ1-4, with D maybe TRBD1 (6 bases). The ends were cut back, 4 bases at V and 8 bases at J, with 17 bases in the middle. The CDR3 has 15 residues. Germline assignment: CDR1 LNHDA and CDR2 SQIVND (reference sequence).